The clone carrying this T cell receptor beta chain was recorded only once. The data stem from a study of response to subunit inactivated influenza vaccine. MiXCR was run by TCRdb on the RT-PCR reads, yielding one entry per CDR3 protein. This table holds 430,000 or so distinct CDR3 sequences, approximately 11% found once. The input for sequencing was PBMCs from blood, taken 40 to 50 days after vaccination. The TCR originated in a man aged 50 or older who received an inactivated influenza vaccine.

The CDR3 here is CASSYEPWGSQYF. In nucleotides, the CDR3 is TGTGCCAGCAGCTATGAACCCTGGGGGTCCCAGTACTTC. The rearrangement joins TRBV12-3 or TRBV12-4 to TRBJ2-5; D may correspond to TRBD1 or TRBD2 (5 bases each). Trimming shortened V by 6 bases and J by 9 bases, and 17 bases separated the two germline ends. The CDR3 sequence is 13 residues long.